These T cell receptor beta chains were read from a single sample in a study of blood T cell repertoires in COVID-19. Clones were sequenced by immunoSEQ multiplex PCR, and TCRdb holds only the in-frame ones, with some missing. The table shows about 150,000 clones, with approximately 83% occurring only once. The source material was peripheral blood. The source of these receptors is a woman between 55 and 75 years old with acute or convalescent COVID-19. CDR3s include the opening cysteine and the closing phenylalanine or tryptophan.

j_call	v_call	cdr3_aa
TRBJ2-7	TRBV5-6	CASSRTGATYEQYF
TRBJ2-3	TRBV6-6	CASSRGGSTDTQYF
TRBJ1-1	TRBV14	CASSHGTGGPFLYTEAFF
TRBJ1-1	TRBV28	CASTRVPEAFF
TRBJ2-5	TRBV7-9	CASSEGGETQYF
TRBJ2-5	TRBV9	CASSVGGGGGETQYF
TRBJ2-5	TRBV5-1	CASFPTSGVETQYF
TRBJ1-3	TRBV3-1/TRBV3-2	CASSQPGQGEGNTIYF
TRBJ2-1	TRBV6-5	CASSRAYGGEQFF
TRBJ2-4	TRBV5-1	CASTSEADIQYF
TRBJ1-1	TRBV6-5	CASSRRRNTEAFF
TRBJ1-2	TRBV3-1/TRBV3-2	CASNPTGSNYGYTF
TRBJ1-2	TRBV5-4	CASSLVTGDYGYTF
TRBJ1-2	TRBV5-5	CASSLWGGYTF
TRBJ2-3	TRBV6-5	CASSSRFSNTDTQYF
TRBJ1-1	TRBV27	CASSFEGDTEAFF
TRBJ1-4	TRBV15	CATSRDGTGRREKLFF
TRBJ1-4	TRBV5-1	CASSLEGRDDEKLFF
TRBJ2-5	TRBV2	CASRIQGPQETQYF